The clone carrying this T cell receptor beta chain came up a few times. The data derive from a study of OX40 agonist ivuxolimab in advanced cancers. Study at large: At 0.01 to 10 mg/kg, ivuxolimab was administered intravenously to patients every 2 weeks. Every patient in dose escalation had hepatocellular carcinoma, melanoma, renal cell or head and neck cancer. Those enrolled were roughly 80% male, with a mean age of around 55 years and ages from about 20 to 79.

Data came from immunoSEQ multiplex PCR; TCRdb stores just in-frame clones and leaves some out. The sample has fewer than 85,000 clones; roughly 85% are singletons. CDR3 length: 14 residues. Per the germline V gene, CDR1 is GTSNPN and CDR2 is SVGIG (reference sequence). V was pared by 4 bases and J by 4 bases, with 16 bases between. Autoimmune disease history or systemic immunosuppression led to patients being barred. Sequencing was performed on CD4+ or CD8+ T cells sorted from blood, taken in a trial of the OX40 agonist ivuxolimab. This receptor was taken from an adult with an advanced solid tumor such as melanoma, head and neck, liver or kidney cancer. The rearrangement joins TRBV30 to TRBJ1-1; D uncertain. This chain's CDR3 is CAWTPPWRTTEAFF. The CDR3 DNA reads TGTGCCTGGACCCCCCCGTGGAGAACCACTGAAGCTTTCTTT.